Shown below are 16 T cell receptor beta chains from a single sample sequenced in a study of CD8+ T cells in alopecia areata. The authors extracted RNA and reverse transcribed it into cDNA as the sequencing template. Repertoires were generated with immunoSEQ multiplex PCR, while TCRdb's copy carries only in-frame clones and drops some. The sample includes some 180,000 clones, around three fifths of them seen just once. The sequenced sample consisted of CD8+ T cells sorted from blood. Source of these receptors: a human donor in good health.

The rearrangement uses TRBV29-1 and TRBJ2-1; 11 bases agree with TRBD2. J was trimmed by 0 bases and V by 3 bases; bases with no gene match: 1. Germline values: CDR1 SQVTM, CDR2 ANQGSEA. The CDR3 is 15 amino acids. The CDR3 spells CSVDGLAGSYNEQFF. For the CDR3, the DNA is TGCAGCGTTGACGGACTAGCGGGCTCCTACAATGAGCAGTTCTTC.

The V call is TRBV5-1, the J call TRBJ2-7, with TRBD2 identical over 13 bases. The CDR3 has 17 residues. Trimming removed 6 bases from V and 5 bases from J; junction bases left unmatched: 14. The germline gives CDR1 SGHRS, CDR2 YFSETQ. CDR3 region: CASKSGTSGVRPHEQYF. The CDR3 bases are TGCGCCAGCAAGTCCGGGACTAGCGGGGTTAGGCCCCACGAGCAGTACTTC. Drawing the rest from reference TRBV5-1 and TRBJ2-7, the complete variable domain is KAGVTQTPRYLIKTRGQQVTLSCSPISGHRSVSWYQQTPGQGLQFLFEYFSETQRNKGNFPGRFSGRQFSNSRSEMNVSTLELGDSALYLCASKSGTSGVRPHEQYFGPGTRLTVT.

About this clone: Other DNA sequences in this specimen translate into the identical CDR3. This chain connects TRBV5-6 to TRBJ1-5; D gene ambiguous. The CDR3 is 14 amino acids. Deletions cut 1 base from V and 0 bases from J, with 5 bases between. Germline lookup yields CDR1 SGHDT and CDR2 YYEEEE. DNA of the CDR3: TGTGCCAGCAGCTTGTGGGGTAGCAATCAGCCCCAGCATTTT. Its translation: CASSLWGSNQPQHF.

The chain joins TRBV29-1 to TRBJ1-2; the D gene is possibly TRBD1 (6 bases). CDR1 SQVTM and CDR2 ANQGSEA come from the germline V gene. The germline V and J ends were trimmed by 4 bases and 4 bases, with 16 bases remaining between them. The CDR3 spans 14 residues. DNA of the CDR3: TGCAGCGTTGTCAACCCTGGGACACCCTATGGCTACACCTTC. Translation gives CSVVNPGTPYGYTF.

This clone was counted a few times. This sequence joins TRBV19 and TRBJ1-2; D not certain. Germline V gene lookup returns CDR1 LNHDA and CDR2 SQIVND (reference sequence). V was clipped by 6 bases and J by 0 bases, with 5 bases between them. CDR3 length: 12 amino acids. The CDR3 sequence is CASSGSNYGYTF. In nucleotides, the CDR3 is TGTGCCAGTAGCGGTTCTAACTATGGCTACACCTTC.

The chain carries TRBV5-1 and TRBJ2-3, with TRBD1 matching 12 bases. This CDR3 contains 15 residues. The trim removed 4 bases at V and 6 bases at J, leaving 6 bases unmatched. CDR1 is SGHRS and CDR2 is YFSETQ in the germline V gene. The CDR3 here is CASSAGTGGLDTQYF. The CDR3 nucleotides are TGCGCCAGCAGCGCCGGGACAGGGGGCCTGGATACGCAGTATTTT.

V usage is TRBV4-1 and J usage is TRBJ2-1, with 11 bases lining up with TRBD2. This CDR3 spans 17 amino acids. Per the germline V gene, CDR1 is MGHRA and CDR2 is YSYEKL. V lost 3 bases, J lost 5 bases, and 9 bases stayed unmatched. The CDR3 protein is CASSQWAGTSGDNEQFF. CDR3 DNA sequence: TGCGCCAGCAGCCAGTGGGCCGGGACTAGCGGAGACAATGAGCAGTTCTTC.

V and J are TRBV29-1 and TRBJ2-5; 7 positions agree with TRBD2. CDR3 length: 11 residues. The ends lost 6 bases at V and 5 bases at J; junction bases unmatched: 3. Germline assignment: CDR1 SQVTM and CDR2 ANQGSEA. Written as DNA, the CDR3 is TGCAGCGTGGCGGGGGAGGAGACCCAGTACTTC. It yields the protein CSVAGEETQYF.

This clone showed up just a few times. The V and J genes are TRBV29-1 and TRBJ2-7; the D is unclear. Trimming took 6 bases from V and 1 from J, leaving 10 bases between them. The length of the CDR3 is 12 residues. Germline CDR1 reads SQVTM; CDR2 reads ANQGSEA. CDR3 sequence reads: CSVTLRSYEQYF. The CDR3 nucleotides are TGCAGCGTGACACTTCGGTCCTACGAGCAGTACTTC.

The chain joins TRBV6-5 to TRBJ2-5; 8 nucleotides align to TRBD2. Germline assignment: CDR1 MNHEY and CDR2 SVGAGI. The CDR3 spans 15 residues. The V gene end was trimmed by 4 bases and the J gene end by 4 bases; junction bases not matched to a gene: 8. CDR3 nucleotide sequence: TGTGCCAGCAGTTCCGGGGGGGGCGTAGGAGAGACCCAGTACTTC. This gives the protein CASSSGGGVGETQYF.

This clone showed up just once. The V call is TRBV27, the J call TRBJ1-1, with D possibly being TRBD1 (5 bases). The CDR3 length is 13 residues. Germline assignment: CDR1 MNHEY and CDR2 SMNVEV (reference sequence). V shed 5 bases and J shed 1 base, with 8 bases lying between them. This chain's CDR3 is CASSVGGNTEAFF. The CDR3 nucleotides read TGTGCCAGCAGTGTCGGGGGGAACACTGAAGCTTTCTTT.

The chain uses TRBV5-6 and TRBJ2-3; D unclear. Per germline, CDR1 SGHDT and CDR2 YYEEEE. The CDR3 is made up of 16 amino acids. V gave up 3 bases and J gave up 0 bases, with 14 bases separating them. CDR3 coding DNA: TGTGCCAGCAGCTCGAGGCCGGACCCTAGCACAGATACGCAGTATTTT. This gives the protein CASSSRPDPSTDTQYF.

This sequence joins TRBV5-6 and TRBJ2-7; D is possibly TRBD2 (6 bases). The V end lost 0 bases, the J end lost 6 bases, and 7 bases lay between the germline ends. Per germline, CDR1 SGHDT and CDR2 YYEEEE. The CDR3 length is 12 residues. The chain's CDR3 is CASSLGAGEQYF. CDR3 in DNA: TGTGCCAGCAGCTTGGGAGCGGGCGAGCAGTACTTC.

The gene calls are TRBV29-1 and TRBJ2-2; D is unclear. CDR1 and CDR2 (germline): SQVTM, ANQGSEA. Trimming left V 3 bases short and J 6 bases short, with 2 bases between. This CDR3 comprises 10 residues. In DNA, the CDR3 is TGCAGCGTTGATGCCGGGGAGCTGTTTTTT. This gives the protein CSVDAGELFF.

The chain is built from TRBV11-2 and TRBJ2-7; no definite D call. Trimming took 1 base from V and 4 from J, leaving 14 bases between them. The CDR3 has 15 amino acids. Germline CDR1 reads SGHAT; CDR2 reads FQNNGV. CDR3 sequence reads: CASSLAAPTGYEQYF. The CDR3 DNA reads as TGTGCCAGCAGCTTAGCTGCGCCGACTGGTTACGAGCAGTACTTC.

This clone was found a few times. This chain links TRBV9 with TRBJ1-6; 10 nucleotides agree with TRBD1. Germline CDR1 and CDR2: SGDLS and YYNGEE. J lost 13 bases, V lost 3 bases, and 7 bases had no gene match. The CDR3 loop spans 14 amino acids. This chain's CDR3 is CASSGGQGSRPLHF. CDR3 nucleotides: TGTGCCAGCAGCGGGGGACAGGGGAGTAGGCCCCTCCACTTT.